Presented here are 16 T cell receptor beta chains from one specimen sequenced in a study of cytomegalovirus exposure and HLA in healthy donors. PCR was performed using 60 Vbeta and 13 Jbeta primers. TCRdb keeps only in-frame clones here, not all; method: immunoSEQ multiplex PCR. The table lists under 45,000 clones, 77% of them singletons. What was sequenced was PBMCs. These TCRs come from a man aged 25 to 40 in good health and CMV-seronegative.

This sequence joins TRBV6-5 and TRBJ2-5, with 9 bases aligning to TRBD1. V shed 6 bases and J 7 bases; nucleotides not matched to a gene: 12. The germline V gene has CDR1 MNHEY and CDR2 SVGAGI. This CDR3 region has 15 residues. The CDR3 reads CASSPGWDREGTQYF. The CDR3 nucleotides are TGTGCCAGCAGCCCCGGATGGGACAGGGAAGGGACCCAGTACTTC.

This clone appeared a few times. The rearrangement joins TRBV7-9 to TRBJ2-1; perhaps TRBD2 as D (5 bases). This CDR3 is built from 17 residues. Germline V gene sequence: CDR1 SEHNR, CDR2 FQNEAQ (reference sequence). V shed 2 bases and J shed 8 bases, with 22 bases lying between them. The CDR3 DNA follows: TGTGCCAGCAGCTTACTCCCGGGATTGGAACCTGTCCATGAGCAGTTCTTC. Protein sequence: CASSLLPGLEPVHEQFF.

This rearrangement joins TRBV9 to TRBJ2-7, with D possibly matching TRBD1 (6 bases). This CDR3 is 15 amino acids long. Germline CDR1 and CDR2: SGDLS and YYNGEE. Trimming took 3 bases from V and 1 from J, leaving 14 bases between them. Here the CDR3 DNA reads TGTGCCAGCAGCGCTTCCGGGACAAAGTCCTACGAGCAGTACTTC. Its translation: CASSASGTKSYEQYF.

J is TRBJ2-7 and V is TRBV4-2; 11 bases match TRBD1. Trimming removed 1 base from V and 3 bases from J; junction bases left unmatched: 5. The CDR3 length is 16 residues. CDR1 and CDR2 (germline): LGHNA, YNFKEQ. DNA for the CDR3: TGTGCCAGCAGCCAAGTTGGGGACAGGGGGAACTACGAGCAGTACTTC. It encodes CASSQVGDRGNYEQYF.

This clone was recorded a few times. This chain links TRBV5-1 with TRBJ1-4, with 7 bases aligning to TRBD1. CDR3 length: 12 amino acids. J gave up 8 bases and V 4 bases, and 2 bases lay outside the gene matches. Germline lookup yields CDR1 SGHRS and CDR2 YFSETQ. CDR3 sequence: CASSMTGEKLFF. CDR3 sequence (DNA): TGCGCCAGCAGCATGACAGGGGAAAAACTGTTTTTT.

The chain recombines TRBV29-1 with TRBJ2-7; 9 nucleotides match TRBD2. The CDR3 runs 15 residues. V lost 3 bases and J lost 4; bases outside the gene matches: 10. Germline V lookup: CDR1 SQVTM, CDR2 ANQGSEA. CDR3 nucleotides: TGCAGCGTTGACCTCGTTGCTAGCGGGACATACGAGCAGTACTTC. Translated, it gives CSVDLVASGTYEQYF.

This rearrangement joins TRBV13 to TRBJ2-7, with 11 bases matching TRBD2. The ends lost 0 bases at V and 5 bases at J; junction bases unmatched: 15. Germline V lookup: CDR1 PRHDT, CDR2 FYEKMQ (reference sequence). This CDR3 has 19 amino acids. The CDR3 sequence is CASSLGRGLAEQLGNEQYF. The CDR3 DNA follows: TGTGCCAGCAGCTTAGGCAGGGGACTAGCGGAACAACTCGGCAACGAGCAGTACTTC. The whole variable domain, filled in from reference TRBV13 and TRBJ2-7, reads AAGVIQSPRHLIKEKRETATLKCYPIPRHDTVYWYQQGPGQDPQFLISFYEKMQSDKGSIPDRFSAQQFSDYHSELNMSSLELGDSALYFCASSLGRGLAEQLGNEQYFGPGTRLTVT.

The chain is built from TRBV6-1 and TRBJ2-7, with 9 bases identical to TRBD2. The ends lost 6 bases at V and 4 bases at J; junction bases unmatched: 10. The CDR3 runs 15 residues. Looked up from germline, CDR1 is MNHNS and CDR2 is SASEGT. CDR3 sequence: CASRAIAGVAYEQYF. DNA for the CDR3: TGTGCCAGCAGGGCGATAGCGGGAGTCGCTTACGAGCAGTACTTC.

This rearrangement joins TRBV5-5 to TRBJ2-7, with 9 bases matching TRBD2. The CDR3 contains 16 residues. Germline values: CDR1 SGHKS, CDR2 YYEKEE (reference sequence). With V trimmed by 6 bases and J by 2 bases, 12 bases remained unmatched. CDR3 in amino acids: CASMSGSGRGTYEQYF. The CDR3 region has the DNA TGTGCCAGCATGAGTGGTAGCGGGAGAGGCACCTACGAGCAGTACTTC.

The rearrangement joins TRBV7-9 to TRBJ1-2, with 10 bases aligning to TRBD1. This CDR3 spans 17 amino acids. V was pared by 6 bases and J by 0 bases, with 10 bases of the junction left unmatched. Germline V lookup: CDR1 SEHNR, CDR2 FQNEAQ (reference sequence). The CDR3 sequence is CASRERDRGSPNYGYTF. CDR3 sequence (DNA): TGTGCCAGCAGAGAAAGGGACAGGGGATCGCCTAACTATGGCTACACCTTC.

This chain links TRBV5-4 with TRBJ2-1; 8 bases map to TRBD1. The germline V gene has CDR1 SGHNT and CDR2 YYREEE (reference sequence). The trim removed 0 bases at V and 6 bases at J, leaving 5 bases unmatched. The CDR3 sequence is 15 residues long. CDR3: CASSLEQGARNEQFF. CDR3 coding DNA: TGTGCCAGCAGCTTGGAGCAGGGGGCGCGCAATGAGCAGTTCTTC.

The chain links TRBV29-1 to TRBJ2-3, with TRBD2 matching 9 bases. J was trimmed by 2 bases and V by 3 bases; bases with no gene match: 3. CDR1 is SQVTM, CDR2 ANQGSEA, per germline. This CDR3 spans 14 amino acids. The CDR3: CSVEASGTTDTQYF. For the CDR3, the DNA is TGCAGCGTTGAGGCTAGCGGGACCACAGATACGCAGTATTTT.

This clone was recorded a few times. V gene TRBV11-2 combines with J gene TRBJ2-5; possibly TRBD2 for D (7 bases). Trimming took off 2 bases at V and 7 bases at J, with 14 bases between the two ends. The CDR3 runs 14 residues. Germline V gene data show CDR1 as SGHAT and CDR2 as FQNNGV. The CDR3 sequence is CASSLSTGGGTQYF. The CDR3 nucleotides read TGTGCCAGCAGCTTATCAACGGGGGGCGGGACCCAGTACTTC.

This chain connects TRBV9 to TRBJ2-1; TRBD2 is a possible D gene (5 bases). Trimming cost V 4 bases and J 5 bases, with 16 bases left between them. Germline V CDR1 and CDR2: SGDLS, YYNGEE. The CDR3 runs to 15 residues. CDR3 loop: CASSPGSGTDNEQFF. In nucleotides, the CDR3 is TGTGCCAGCAGCCCCGGATCGGGAACCGACAATGAGCAGTTCTTC.

The J gene is TRBJ2-1, the V gene TRBV6-6, with 12 nucleotides matching TRBD2. V dropped 2 bases and J dropped 7; count of bases not matched to a gene: 0. Germline V gives CDR1 MNHNY, CDR2 SVGAGI (reference sequence). The CDR3 contains 14 residues. The CDR3 loop is CASSYGTSGNEQFF. In DNA, the CDR3 is TGTGCCAGCAGTTACGGGACTAGCGGGAATGAGCAGTTCTTC.

This clone was observed a single time. The chain carries TRBV6-1 and TRBJ1-4; tentatively, D is TRBD1 (5 bases). CDR1 and CDR2 from the germline V gene are MNHNS and SASEGT. V was cut by 2 bases and J by 2 bases, with 15 bases left in between. The CDR3 contains 17 residues. CDR3 protein: CASSEIGGWATNEKLFF. Written as DNA, the CDR3 is TGTGCCAGCAGTGAAATCGGGGGATGGGCGACTAATGAAAAACTGTTTTTT.